A single T cell receptor beta chain is shown here with its context. The antigen remains unidentified. The V gene's germline CDR1 is ENHRY and CDR2 SYGVKD. This CDR3 comprises 14 residues. V lost 10 bases to trimming and J lost 8 bases, with 20 bases between them. These data are taken from a study of shared clonotypes between healthy human individuals. The study, taken as a whole, reports: A few donors shared approximately 5% of their naive CD4 clonotypes.

Assay used: immunoSEQ multiplex PCR; TCRdb lists only in-frame clones, some missing. Here the sample spans 2 million to 2.5 million clones, roughly 92% being singletons. The sample consisted of naive CD4+ T cells from PBMCs. Subset of the sample: CD45RA+ positively selected. This receptor was obtained from a young man in good health. Some clones in this sample may be carry-over from other donors' samples. The V gene is TRBV10-3, the J gene TRBJ1-4, with D tentatively TRBD1 (5 bases). DNA for the CDR3: TGTGCCACCCGCCGAGCGGGGGACGGGGAAAAACTGTTTTTT. It codes for CATRRAGDGEKLFF.